This T cell receptor (beta chain) was observed in a study of blood T cell repertoires in COVID-19. Whole-study context: The samples span acute and convalescent COVID-19 from the United States, Italy and Spain. Sources were T cells, B-cell-depleted T cells, or PBMCs; the material itself was cDNA or gDNA.

As handled by the study authors: Estimates of nucleated cell counts were drawn from the amplification of reference gene primers. Measured with immunoSEQ multiplex PCR; TCRdb has only the in-frame clones, and not every one. The V and J calls and clone size come from that table; D and trimming were worked out from the DNA. This sample has about 250,000 clones; 75% to 90% occur once, and the top ten carry around 0.84%. CDR3 length: 15 residues. Per the germline V gene, CDR1 is MDHEN and CDR2 is SYDVKM. The V segment lost 5 bases and the J segment 7 bases; nucleotides outside the gene matches: 8. This sequence originates from a young man with acute or convalescent COVID-19. The chain combines TRBV28 with TRBJ2-1; 10 nucleotides agree with TRBD2. The sequenced sample was peripheral blood. The chain's CDR3 is CASSTSGRAWNEQFF. The DNA for the CDR3 is TGTGCCAGCAGTACGAGCGGGAGGGCCTGGAATGAGCAGTTCTTC.